One sample yielded the 25 T cell receptor beta chains listed below, sequenced in a study of blood T cell repertoires in COVID-19. Sequencing used immunoSEQ multiplex PCR; TCRdb keeps in-frame clones, though not all of them. The data contain some 390,000 clones, roughly 90% of them singletons. The sample consisted of PBMCs or T cells enriched from blood (not recorded which). Source of these receptors: a woman aged 30 to 39 who had recovered from COVID-19.

The CDR3 spells CASSLVLAGEEQYF. CDR3 nucleotide sequence: TGCGCCAGCAGCTTGGTTCTAGCGGGTGAAGAGCAGTACTTC. V is TRBV5-1 and J is TRBJ2-7; TRBD2 matches at 8 bases. CDR1 and CDR2 (germline): SGHRS, YFSETQ. The CDR3 is 14 residues long. V shed 0 bases, J shed 7 bases, and the junction held 6 bases outside the gene matches.

The chain employs TRBV23-1 and TRBJ2-5; D possibly corresponds to TRBD1 (6 bases). TRBV23-1 is known as an ORF, though its function is uncertain. V lost 2 bases and J lost 4, with 23 bases in between. The CDR3 covers 18 residues. Here the CDR3 reads CASSQRLIDRLEVETQYF. CDR3 DNA sequence: TGCGCCAGCAGTCAACGGTTAATTGACAGGTTAGAAGTAGAGACCCAGTACTTC.

V is TRBV7-9 and J is TRBJ1-1; D may be TRBD1 (6 bases). Germline CDR1 and CDR2: SEHNR and FQNEAQ (reference sequence). The length of the CDR3 is 14 residues. V lost 6 bases and J lost 4, with 15 bases in between. The CDR3 nucleotides read TGTGCCAGCAGGGGAACAGGGAAGGGCACTGAAGCTTTCTTT. This translates into CASRGTGKGTEAFF. Drawing the rest from reference TRBV7-9 and TRBJ1-1, the complete variable domain is DTGVSQNPRHKITKRGQNVTFRCDPISEHNRLYWYRQTLGQGPEFLTYFQNEAQLEKSRLLSDRFSAERPKGSFSTLEIQRTEQGDSAMYLCASRGTGKGTEAFFGQGTRLTVV.

The V and J genes are TRBV7-3 and TRBJ2-3; D might be TRBD1 (7 bases). V was cut by 5 bases and J by 0 bases, with 12 bases left in between. The germline V gene has CDR1 SGHTA and CDR2 FQGTGA. The CDR3 covers 15 residues. The CDR3 spells CASSPTGTSTDTQYF. CDR3 sequence (DNA): TGTGCCAGCAGCCCGACAGGGACTAGCACAGATACGCAGTATTTT.

The V gene is TRBV7-9, the J gene TRBJ1-5, with 11 positions matching TRBD1. Germline CDR1 reads SEHNR; CDR2 reads FQNEAQ (reference sequence). Trimming took 2 bases from V and 10 from J; bases not matched to a gene: 4. The CDR3 loop spans 14 amino acids. The CDR3 sequence: CASSLRDRGTPQHF. Here the CDR3 DNA reads TGTGCCAGCAGCTTACGGGACAGGGGGACCCCCCAGCATTTT.

The chain has TRBV18 and TRBJ1-1, with 8 positions matching TRBD1. Trimming cost V 3 bases and J 0 bases; bases outside gene matches: 9. This CDR3 spans 17 amino acids. CDR1 and CDR2 (germline): KGHSH, LQKENI. CDR3 amino acids: CASSPNTGGRMNTEAFF. CDR3 nucleotide sequence: TGTGCCAGCTCACCGAATACAGGGGGGCGGATGAACACTGAAGCTTTCTTT.

The rearrangement uses TRBV4-1 and TRBJ1-4; D unresolved. The germline V gene encodes CDR1 MGHRA and CDR2 YSYEKL. The germline V and J ends were trimmed by 3 bases and 6 bases, with 8 bases remaining between them. The CDR3 consists of 13 residues. CDR3 DNA: TGCGCCAGCAGCCAGAGGAGAGATGAAAAACTGTTTTTT. Protein: CASSQRRDEKLFF.

This rearrangement joins TRBV27 to TRBJ2-3; D may be TRBD1 (5 bases). Trimming left V 6 bases short and J 8 bases short, with 15 bases between. Germline V gene data show CDR1 as MNHEY and CDR2 as SMNVEV (reference sequence). CDR3 length: 13 amino acids. The CDR3: CASRAGALSTQYF. In DNA form, the CDR3 reads TGTGCCAGCAGAGCTGGGGCCTTAAGTACGCAGTATTTT.

The chain has TRBV29-1 and TRBJ2-1; 8 bases line up with TRBD1. The germline V gene encodes CDR1 SQVTM and CDR2 ANQGSEA. This CDR3 comprises 17 residues. The J segment lost 7 bases and the V segment lost 3 bases, leaving 17 bases of the junction unmatched. In DNA form, the CDR3 reads TGCAGCGTTGAGGCTTTGGGACAGGCCTCACCAGGGAATGAGCAGTTCTTC. It is translated as CSVEALGQASPGNEQFF.

The genes are TRBV11-1 and TRBJ1-4; D possibly corresponds to TRBD1 (5 bases). V was pared by 5 bases and J by 7 bases, with 8 bases between. This CDR3 has 12 residues. Germline CDR1 and CDR2: SGHAT and FQDESV (reference sequence). This CDR3 reads CASSQQGEKLFF. The CDR3 DNA reads as TGTGCCAGCAGCCAGCAGGGTGAAAAACTGTTTTTT.

The gene calls are TRBV12-3 or TRBV12-4 and TRBJ1-1; D is perhaps TRBD1 (6 bases). This CDR3 region has 12 residues. V dropped 0 bases and J dropped 11 bases, with 10 bases sitting between them. In nucleotides, the CDR3 is TGTGCCAGCAGTTTAGCGCGTACAGGGGCTTTCTTT. Its translation is CASSLARTGAFF.

The chain joins TRBV19 to TRBJ2-2; no definite D call. The CDR3 is 14 amino acids. The V gene's germline CDR1 is LNHDA and CDR2 SQIVND (reference sequence). V was shortened by 6 bases and J by 1 base, with 9 bases between the two germline ends. CDR3 protein: CASRTDRNTGELFF. The CDR3 DNA reads as TGTGCCAGTAGAACAGATCGGAACACCGGGGAGCTGTTTTTT.

V is TRBV7-9 and J is TRBJ2-1; no clear D gene. V lost 10 bases to trimming and J lost 0 bases, with 16 bases between them. The CDR3 runs 15 residues. Germline loops: CDR1 SEHNR, CDR2 FQNEAQ (reference sequence). CDR3 in amino acids: CATSLSLNSYNEQFF. The DNA of the CDR3 is TGTGCCACAAGCTTATCACTGAACTCCTACAATGAGCAGTTCTTC.

The V and J genes are TRBV5-1 and TRBJ2-1; the match to TRBD1 covers 7 bases. The V gene end was trimmed by 9 bases and the J gene end by 8 bases; junction bases not matched to a gene: 11. The CDR3 length is 13 residues. Germline CDR1 SGHRS, CDR2 YFSETQ. CDR3 protein: CATQTGRGYEQFF. CDR3 DNA sequence: TGCGCCACCCAGACAGGGCGCGGCTATGAGCAGTTCTTC.

V and J are TRBV9 and TRBJ1-6; D not resolved. CDR1 is SGDLS and CDR2 is YYNGEE in the germline V gene. Deletions cut 3 bases from V and 0 bases from J, with 7 bases between. This CDR3 spans 15 amino acids. This CDR3 is CASSGEGSYNSPLHF. Written as DNA, the CDR3 is TGTGCCAGCAGCGGCGAGGGCTCCTATAATTCACCCCTCCACTTT. The full variable domain, with the rest looked up from reference TRBV9 and TRBJ1-6, is DSGVTQTPKHLITATGQRVTLRCSPRSGDLSVYWYQQSLDQGLQFLIQYYNGEERAKGNILERFSAQQFPDLHSELNLSSLELGDSALYFCASSGEGSYNSPLHFGNGTRLTVT.

Written as DNA, the CDR3 is TGTGCCAGCAGTTGGCCAGGGGGATCGAACACCGGGGAGCTGTTTTTT. This codes for CASSWPGGSNTGELFF. The rearrangement links TRBV27 to TRBJ2-2; 7 bases fit TRBD1. Germline CDR1 reads MNHEY; CDR2 reads SMNVEV (reference sequence). Unmatched junction bases numbered 5, after V lost 4 bases and J lost 0 bases. The CDR3 has 16 amino acids.

The chain links TRBV15 to TRBJ2-2; TRBD1 agrees at 9 bases. Germline trimming cut 5 bases from V and 6 bases from J; bases unmatched to any gene: 13. The CDR3 contains 17 residues. CDR1 and CDR2 from the germline V gene are LNHNV and YYDKDF (reference sequence). DNA of the CDR3: TGTGCCACCAGCCCAGCCTACGGACAGGGGTCCCCCGGGGAGCTGTTTTTT. This gives the protein CATSPAYGQGSPGELFF. The full variable domain, rest sourced from reference TRBV15 and TRBJ2-2, is DAMVIQNPRYQVTQFGKPVTLSCSQTLNHNVMYWYQQKSSQAPKLLFHYYDKDFNNEADTPDNFQSRRPNTSFCFLDIRSPGLGDTAMYLCATSPAYGQGSPGELFFGEGSRLTVL.

The chain has TRBV7-8 and TRBJ2-5, with 9 bases lining up with TRBD1. The CDR3 extends over 16 amino acids. Germline V gives CDR1 SGHVS, CDR2 FQNEAQ. V shed 0 bases, J shed 3 bases, and the junction held 5 bases outside the gene matches. CDR3 region: CASSLAPGTGKETQYF. In DNA, the CDR3 is TGTGCCAGCAGCTTAGCGCCCGGGACAGGGAAAGAGACCCAGTACTTC.

Only a few counts were recorded for this clone. The rearrangement links TRBV6-6 to TRBJ2-7; 9 bases are a match to TRBD1. In germline, CDR1 is MNHNY, CDR2 SVGAGI (reference sequence). This CDR3 spans 15 amino acids. V lost 8 bases and J lost 1; bases outside the gene matches: 9. The CDR3 bases are TGTGCCAGCTACCCCGGGACAGGGAATTCCTACGAGCAGTACTTC. Encoded protein: CASYPGTGNSYEQYF.

V usage is TRBV9 and J usage is TRBJ2-7; D perhaps matches TRBD1 (6 bases). The CDR3 covers 15 residues. Deletions cut 0 bases from V and 3 bases from J, with 13 bases between. CDR1 and CDR2 from the germline V gene are SGDLS and YYNGEE. The CDR3 protein is CASSVGWQGLYEQYF. CDR3 nucleotide sequence: TGTGCCAGCAGCGTAGGTTGGCAGGGGCTCTACGAGCAGTACTTC.

The genes are TRBV10-3 and TRBJ1-3; possibly TRBD1 for D (6 bases). The CDR3 totals 16 residues. From germline, CDR1 is ENHRY and CDR2 SYGVKD. The V gene lost 6 bases and the J gene lost 0 bases, with 15 bases spanning the gap. CDR3 in DNA: TGTGCCATCAGCCAGACAGGTACTCACTCTGGAAACACCATATATTTT. This translates into CAISQTGTHSGNTIYF.

The CDR3 nucleotides are TGTGCCAGCAGTTACTCGACAGGTCTGAGGAACGAGCAGTACTTC. Translating it yields CASSYSTGLRNEQYF. V and J are TRBV6-5 and TRBJ2-7; tentatively, D is TRBD1 (6 bases). Per the germline V gene, CDR1 is MNHEY and CDR2 is SVGAGI. V lost 0 bases, J lost 5 bases, and 14 bases lay in between. The CDR3 is made up of 15 amino acids.

The chain recombines TRBV11-3 with TRBJ2-7, with D perhaps matching TRBD1 (6 bases). The CDR3 length is 13 residues. The germline gives CDR1 SGHNT, CDR2 YENEEA. V lost 5 bases to trimming and J lost 2 bases, with 10 bases between them. In DNA, the CDR3 is TGTGCCAGCAGCGGACAGAATACCTACGAGCAGTACTTC. The encoded protein is CASSGQNTYEQYF.

This clone was observed many times. The CDR3 DNA reads TGCGCCAGCAGGGGGCTACAGGGGGTAATGAACACTGAAGCTTTCTTT. Translated, it gives CASRGLQGVMNTEAFF. This chain links TRBV5-1 with TRBJ1-1, with TRBD1 matching 8 bases. V was clipped by 5 bases and J by 0 bases; unmatched bases: 9. Germline loops: CDR1 SGHRS, CDR2 YFSETQ. The CDR3 length is 16 residues.

This chain links TRBV11-3 with TRBJ2-1; 8 bases match TRBD2. Per the germline V gene, CDR1 is SGHNT and CDR2 is YENEEA. Trimming cost V 4 bases and J 4 bases; bases outside gene matches: 21. The CDR3 runs 20 residues. The CDR3, as DNA: TGTGCCAGCAGCTCCCAGCGGACTCTAGCGGGCCCGAGAAATTACAATGAGCAGTTCTTC. The encoded protein is CASSSQRTLAGPRNYNEQFF.